This T cell receptor beta chain was documented in a study of blood T cells in healthy people across ages. The CDR3 consists of 14 residues. Germline V gives CDR1 DFQATT, CDR2 SNEGSKA (reference sequence). Details on this clonotype: Its target is unknown.

Alongside a J-beta primer mix, a sample-barcoded 5' primer served in a second PCR lasting roughly 6 to 11 cycles. MiXCR, applied by TCRdb to the 5' RACE reads, yields one record per CDR3 protein. The data contain 450,000 to 700,000 distinct CDR3 sequences, roughly 29% of them singletons. General study points: Considered underestimates were the diversity estimates obtained from one million T cells.

The material sequenced was blood. The chain couples TRBV20-1 to TRBJ2-5, with D possibly matching TRBD1 (6 bases). The end of the DNA fits TRBJ2-1 better, so the J call may be wrong. The receptor was derived from a woman in her 70s in good health. CDR3 sequence: CSARVLGQLLEQFF. The CDR3 nucleotides are TGCAGTGCTAGAGTACTTGGACAGTTACTGGAGCAGTTCTTC.